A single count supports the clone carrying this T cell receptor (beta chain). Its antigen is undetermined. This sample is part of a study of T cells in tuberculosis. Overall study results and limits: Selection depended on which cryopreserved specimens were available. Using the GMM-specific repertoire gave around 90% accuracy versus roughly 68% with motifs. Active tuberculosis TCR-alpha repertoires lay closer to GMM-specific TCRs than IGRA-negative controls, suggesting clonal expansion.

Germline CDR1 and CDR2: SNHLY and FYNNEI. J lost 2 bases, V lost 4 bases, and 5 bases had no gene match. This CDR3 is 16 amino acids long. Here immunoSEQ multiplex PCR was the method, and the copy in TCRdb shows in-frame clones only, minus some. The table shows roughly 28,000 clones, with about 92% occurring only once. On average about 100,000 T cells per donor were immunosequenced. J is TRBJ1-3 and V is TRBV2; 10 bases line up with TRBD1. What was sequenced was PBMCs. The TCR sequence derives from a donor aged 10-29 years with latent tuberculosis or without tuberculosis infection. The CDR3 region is CASSALGQGPGNTIYF. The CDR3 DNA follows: TGTGCCAGCAGTGCCCTGGGACAGGGGCCTGGAAACACCATATATTTT.